This TCR beta chain originates from a study of T cell repertoires in cytomegalovirus infection. Study in general: CMV infection and matching HLA type were both indicated by public TCR beta signatures.

Looked up from germline, CDR1 is LNHNV and CDR2 is YYDKDF (reference sequence). With V trimmed by 0 bases and J by 1 base, 2 bases remained unmatched. The CDR3 contains 15 residues. Study-wide findings and caveats: Totalled public TCR beta family frequency picked out people who carried CMV plus the relevant HLA.

One entry per CDR3 protein results from TCRdb running MiXCR on the reads. The sample has fewer than 700,000 distinct CDR3 sequences, more than 20% seen once; the top ten hold 7.5% to 9%. About this clonotype itself: Its cognate antigen is unknown.

This chain joins TRBV15 and TRBJ1-1; 7 positions agree with TRBD1. The TCR originated in a human donor in good health (CMV status not recorded). Some clones in this sample may be carry-over from other donors' samples. The sample comprised CD8+ T cells from PBMCs. In nucleotides, the CDR3 is TGTGCCACCAGCAGAGATAGGGGGCAGAACACTGAAGCTTTCTTT. Translated, it gives CATSRDRGQNTEAFF. Using reference TRBV15 and TRBJ1-1 for the parts outside the CDR3, the full variable domain is DAMVIQNPRYQVTQFGKPVTLSCSQTLNHNVMYWYQQKSSQAPKLLFHYYDKDFNNEADTPDNFQSRRPNTSFCFLDIRSPGLGDTAMYLCATSRDRGQNTEAFFGQGTRLTVV.